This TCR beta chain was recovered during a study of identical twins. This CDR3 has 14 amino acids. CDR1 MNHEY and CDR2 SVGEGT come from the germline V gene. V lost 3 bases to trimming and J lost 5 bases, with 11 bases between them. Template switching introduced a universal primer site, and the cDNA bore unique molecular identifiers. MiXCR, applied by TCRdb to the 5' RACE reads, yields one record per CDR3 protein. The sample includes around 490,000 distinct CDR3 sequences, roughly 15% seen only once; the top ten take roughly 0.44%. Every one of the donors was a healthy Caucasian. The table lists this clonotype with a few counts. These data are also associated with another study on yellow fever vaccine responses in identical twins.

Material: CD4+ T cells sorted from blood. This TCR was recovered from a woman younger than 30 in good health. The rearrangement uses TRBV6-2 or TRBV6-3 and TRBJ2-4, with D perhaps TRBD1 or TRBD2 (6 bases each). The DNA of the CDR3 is TGTGCCAGCAGTTATTTAGGGGGGCAAAACATTCAGTACTTC. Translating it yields CASSYLGGQNIQYF.